Listed here are 27 T cell receptor beta chains from one sample, sequenced in a study of blood T cell repertoires in COVID-19. Produced via immunoSEQ multiplex PCR; TCRdb's table is partial and in-frame only. The table has approximately 360,000 clones, 70% to 90% seen once; the top ten hold approximately 1.8%. Specimen: PBMCs or T cells enriched from blood (not recorded which). The receptor source for this set is a man in his forties or fifties in a cohort exposed to, infected with or recovered from COVID-19 (not recorded which).

Of note for this clone: The sample holds other DNA sequences that translate to the same CDR3. The genes are TRBV5-1 and TRBJ1-3, with D tentatively TRBD1 (5 bases). Germline CDR1 reads SGHRS; CDR2 reads YFSETQ. The CDR3 covers 14 residues. Trimming left V 2 bases short and J 3 bases short, with 9 bases between. CDR3 DNA: TGCGCCAGCAGCTTAGCAGGGATTGGAAACACCATATATTTT. Its translation is CASSLAGIGNTIYF. Full variable domain (missing parts from reference TRBV5-1 and TRBJ1-3): KAGVTQTPRYLIKTRGQQVTLSCSPISGHRSVSWYQQTPGQGLQFLFEYFSETQRNKGNFPGRFSGRQFSNSRSEMNVSTLELGDSALYLCASSLAGIGNTIYFGEGSWLTVV.

V gene TRBV27 combines with J gene TRBJ2-2; TRBD2 agrees at 9 bases. CDR1 is MNHEY and CDR2 is SMNVEV in the germline V gene (reference sequence). Trimming at V came to 5 bases and at J to 5 bases, leaving 6 bases not matched to a gene. The CDR3 spans 15 residues. For the CDR3, the DNA is TGTGCCAGCAGTCCGCGGGGGGGCGATACCGGGGAGCTGTTTTTT. Amino acid sequence: CASSPRGGDTGELFF.

CDR3 nucleotide sequence: TGTGCCAGCAGCCAGCTTATTTCAGGGACTGAAGCTTTCTTT. Amino acid sequence: CASSQLISGTEAFF. The V call is TRBV3-1 (or the pseudogene TRBV3-2), the J call TRBJ1-1; the D gene is possibly TRBD1 (5 bases). This CDR3 is built from 14 residues. Germline V gene data show CDR1 as LGHDT and CDR2 as YNNKEL (reference sequence). The V gene lost 3 bases and the J gene lost 5 bases, with 13 bases spanning the gap.

This clone was detected once. The chain employs TRBV7-3 and TRBJ2-1, with 9 bases lining up with TRBD1. Germline assignment: CDR1 SGHTA and CDR2 FQGTGA. V was pared by 2 bases and J by 7 bases, with 6 bases of the junction left unmatched. This CDR3 spans 15 amino acids. CDR3 DNA: TGTGCCAGCAGCTTAGGACAGGGGCTTGATAATGAGCAGTTCTTC. This codes for CASSLGQGLDNEQFF.

V and J are TRBV27 and TRBJ1-5; D gene ambiguous. Germline values: CDR1 MNHEY, CDR2 SMNVEV (reference sequence). V lost 5 bases, J lost 1 base, and 9 bases lay in between. The CDR3 is 14 residues long. CDR3 bases: TGTGCCAGCAGTGAAGTCCGGAGCAATCAGCCCCAGCATTTT. Protein: CASSEVRSNQPQHF.

The rearrangement uses TRBV4-1 and TRBJ2-1; D remains ambiguous. The germline V gene has CDR1 MGHRA and CDR2 YSYEKL. V lost 1 base and J 9 bases, leaving 10 bases between the germline ends. This CDR3 has 13 amino acids. The CDR3 protein is CASSQVEFFEQFF. Here the CDR3 DNA reads TGCGCCAGCAGCCAAGTCGAGTTCTTTGAGCAGTTCTTC.

This clone came up once. The chain joins TRBV10-2 to TRBJ2-1, with 8 bases fitting TRBD2. This CDR3 is 17 amino acids long. Germline lookup yields CDR1 WSHSY and CDR2 SAAADI. J was trimmed by 8 bases and V by 2 bases; bases with no gene match: 14. The CDR3 protein is CASSEGRAGVLDYEQFF. The CDR3 DNA reads TGCGCCAGCAGTGAGGGAAGAGCGGGAGTTTTGGACTATGAGCAGTTCTTC.

V is TRBV3-1 (or the pseudogene TRBV3-2) and J is TRBJ2-7; 11 bases are a match to TRBD2. CDR1 and CDR2 from the germline V gene are LGHDT and YNNKEL (reference sequence). CDR3 length: 14 amino acids. The V segment lost 4 bases and the J segment 3 bases; nucleotides outside the gene matches: 2. The CDR3 sequence is CASSPGTSGYEQYF. The CDR3 nucleotides read TGTGCCAGCAGCCCCGGGACTAGCGGCTACGAGCAGTACTTC.

The chain joins TRBV2 to TRBJ1-1, with 9 positions matching TRBD1. The CDR3 consists of 15 residues. Germline V CDR1 and CDR2: SNHLY, FYNNEI. V gave up 5 bases and J gave up 2 bases; unmatched junction bases: 6. The CDR3 sequence: CASSRRQGVNTEAFF. The CDR3 DNA is TGTGCCAGCAGTCGTCGACAGGGGGTAAACACTGAAGCTTTCTTT. Combining the CDR3 with reference TRBV2 and TRBJ1-1 gives the whole variable domain EPEVTQTPSHQVTQMGQEVILRCVPISNHLYFYWYRQILGQKVEFLVSFYNNEISEKSEIFDDQFSVERPDGSNFTLKIRSTKLEDSAMYFCASSRRQGVNTEAFFGQGTRLTVV.

The chain uses TRBV6-5 and TRBJ1-2, with D perhaps TRBD1 (6 bases). Germline V gene lookup returns CDR1 MNHEY and CDR2 SVGAGI. Trimming took 7 bases from V and 2 from J, leaving 8 bases between them. The CDR3 is made up of 12 amino acids. The CDR3 loop is CASTTGNYGYTF. Written as DNA, the CDR3 is TGTGCCAGCACCACAGGGAACTATGGCTACACCTTC.

This clone has a handful of counts. The chain combines TRBV3-1 (or the pseudogene TRBV3-2) with TRBJ2-2; 9 bases match TRBD1. After removal of 4 bases from V and 3 bases from J, the junction contained 3 bases not matched to a gene. Germline CDR1 reads LGHDT; CDR2 reads YNNKEL (reference sequence). The CDR3 length is 15 residues. The CDR3 region is CASSPWDRDTGELFF. CDR3 sequence (DNA): TGTGCCAGCAGCCCTTGGGACAGGGACACCGGGGAGCTGTTTTTT.

The chain's CDR3 is CASSQDAGGYEQYF. CDR3 nucleotide sequence: TGTGCCAGCAGCCAAGACGCGGGAGGCTACGAGCAGTACTTC. The chain is built from TRBV4-2 and TRBJ2-7; 8 positions agree with TRBD2. Trimming at V came to 0 bases and at J to 3 bases, leaving 1 base not matched to a gene. The CDR3 runs 14 residues. Germline loops: CDR1 LGHNA, CDR2 YNFKEQ.

This clone was observed many times. Distinct nucleotide sequences in the sample also encode this CDR3. The rearrangement joins TRBV11-2 to TRBJ2-6; no definite D call. This CDR3 spans 16 amino acids. Germline loops: CDR1 SGHAT, CDR2 FQNNGV. Trimming removed 1 base from V and 0 bases from J, with 7 bases in between. This CDR3 is CASSLVPSSGANVLTF. The CDR3 DNA sequence: TGTGCCAGCAGCTTAGTCCCCAGCTCTGGGGCCAACGTCCTGACTTTC.

The chain joins TRBV5-4 to TRBJ1-4; 10 positions agree with TRBD1. The CDR3 has 14 residues. The J segment lost 6 bases and the V segment lost 3 bases, leaving 2 bases of the junction unmatched. CDR1 is SGHNT, CDR2 YYREEE, per germline (reference sequence). The chain's CDR3 is CASSSGTGDEKLFF. The CDR3 coding sequence is TGTGCCAGCAGCTCCGGGACAGGGGATGAAAAACTGTTTTTT.

The V and J genes are TRBV5-1 and TRBJ1-1; TRBD1 might be the D (6 bases). Germline loops: CDR1 SGHRS, CDR2 YFSETQ. The CDR3 sequence is 14 residues long. V was pared by 4 bases and J by 1 base, with 11 bases between. The CDR3 loop reads CASSADSTNTEAFF. For the CDR3, the DNA is TGCGCCAGCAGCGCGGACAGTACGAACACTGAAGCTTTCTTT.

Turning to this clone: Germline and junction disagree at one end, which may indicate a read error. The chain has TRBV6-5 and TRBJ2-1, with D unclear. The CDR3 sequence is 11 residues long. CDR1 and CDR2 from the germline V gene are MNHEY and SVGAGI. CDR3 sequence (DNA): TGCGCCAGCAGTATCGAGAATGAGCAGTTCTTC. It is translated as CASSIENEQFF.

The rearrangement joins TRBV5-4 to TRBJ1-2, with a tentative D call TRBD1 (6 bases). Trimming removed 0 bases from V and 8 bases from J, with 17 bases in between. There are 15 residues in the CDR3. In germline, CDR1 is SGHNT, CDR2 YYREEE (reference sequence). CDR3 nucleotides: TGTGCCAGCAGCTTGGCTTGGGGGCAGGAGAAAGGCTACACCTTC. It yields the protein CASSLAWGQEKGYTF.

This clone was seen once. The genes are TRBV19 and TRBJ1-5, with a tentative D call TRBD1 (5 bases). The V gene's germline CDR1 is LNHDA and CDR2 SQIVND (reference sequence). Trimming stripped 3 bases from V and 5 bases from J, with 17 bases between. The CDR3 has 16 amino acids. The CDR3 DNA follows: TGTGCCAGTAGTATGTTGTGGGGGGAGTCGGATCAGCCCCAGCATTTT. It translates to CASSMLWGESDQPQHF. Variable domain in full (rest from reference TRBV19 and TRBJ1-5): DGGITQSPKYLFRKEGQNVTLSCEQNLNHDAMYWYRQDPGQGLRLIYYSQIVNDFQKGDIAEGYSVSREKKESFPLTVTSAQKNPTAFYLCASSMLWGESDQPQHFGDGTRLSIL.

The chain links TRBV19 to TRBJ1-4; 8 nucleotides match TRBD1. The CDR3 covers 14 residues. Germline CDR1 and CDR2: LNHDA and SQIVND (reference sequence). J was trimmed by 8 bases and V by 2 bases; bases with no gene match: 4. Here the CDR3 reads CASSILDRVEKLFF. In nucleotides, the CDR3 is TGTGCCAGTAGTATATTGGACAGGGTCGAAAAACTGTTTTTT.

The chain has TRBV29-1 and TRBJ2-1; D not certain. The CDR3 extends over 13 amino acids. Germline CDR1 is SQVTM and CDR2 is ANQGSEA. The V and J ends lost 7 bases and 7 bases respectively, with 17 bases between them. The DNA for the CDR3 is TGCAGCGCGCACCGAACCAGTCTGAATGAGCAGTTCTTC. Protein sequence: CSAHRTSLNEQFF.

This clone was observed a single time. The CDR3 nucleotides are TGTGCCAGCAGCATACAGGGGGCTGTTTCGGGCACTGAAGCTTTCTTT. Its protein is CASSIQGAVSGTEAFF. The gene calls are TRBV7-8 and TRBJ1-1; 9 bases align to TRBD1. CDR3 size: 16 residues. The V gene end was trimmed by 5 bases and the J gene end by 4 bases; junction bases not matched to a gene: 11. Germline V gene lookup returns CDR1 SGHVS and CDR2 FQNEAQ.

This clone occurred a few times. The V and J genes are TRBV6-5 and TRBJ1-3; weak D call: TRBD1 (5 bases). V was pared by 0 bases and J by 2 bases, with 11 bases between. CDR1 and CDR2 from the germline V gene are MNHEY and SVGAGI. The CDR3 has 16 residues. CDR3 nucleotides: TGTGCCAGCAGTTACTCGAAGCCAGGGACTGGAAACACCATATATTTT. This sequence encodes CASSYSKPGTGNTIYF.

This sequence joins TRBV4-1 and TRBJ2-1, with TRBD2 identical over 10 bases. CDR1 MGHRA and CDR2 YSYEKL come from the germline V gene. Trimming took 0 bases from V and 6 from J; bases not matched to a gene: 5. CDR3 size: 16 residues. The DNA for the CDR3 is TGCGCCAGCAGCCAAGATCTAGCGGGAGTCTTCAATGAGCAGTTCTTC. Protein product: CASSQDLAGVFNEQFF.

V usage is TRBV6-5 and J usage is TRBJ1-6, with 9 bases that match TRBD1. With 5 bases clipped from V and 7 bases from J, the junction kept 6 bases outside the gene matches. CDR1 and CDR2 from the germline V gene are MNHEY and SVGAGI. The CDR3 consists of 15 residues. Written as DNA, the CDR3 is TGTGCCAGCAGTCCCCCGACAGGGGGAAATTCACCCCTCCACTTT. Protein sequence: CASSPPTGGNSPLHF.

The chain recombines TRBV27 with TRBJ2-3; D may be TRBD1 (7 bases). The CDR3 is 18 residues long. CDR1 and CDR2 from the germline V gene are MNHEY and SMNVEV (reference sequence). Trimming pared 0 bases from V and 7 bases from J, leaving 23 bases between. This CDR3 is CASSLSRDRGTRGYTQYF. The CDR3 DNA sequence: TGTGCCAGCAGTTTATCCCGGGACAGAGGGACCCGGGGGTATACGCAGTATTTT.

The chain combines TRBV24-1 with TRBJ2-1, with 8 bases fitting TRBD2. The ends lost 3 bases at V and 8 bases at J; junction bases unmatched: 8. CDR1 KGHDR and CDR2 SFDVKD come from the germline V gene. CDR3 length: 15 residues. CDR3: CATSDRAGVGHEQFF. The DNA of the CDR3 is TGTGCCACCAGTGATAGAGCGGGAGTAGGGCATGAGCAGTTCTTC.

This rearrangement joins TRBV29-1 to TRBJ1-1; D possibly corresponds to TRBD1 (6 bases). The CDR3 spans 13 residues. CDR1 is SQVTM, CDR2 ANQGSEA, per germline. V lost 6 bases and J lost 5, with 16 bases in between. The CDR3 DNA reads as TGCAGCGTCCTCGGGGGGCTTCATACTGAAGCTTTCTTT. Encoded protein: CSVLGGLHTEAFF.